These 24 T cell receptor beta chains were sequenced from one sample in a study of CD8 T cells in Susac syndrome. Random hexamers were used to reverse transcribe an amount of roughly 0.5 to 1 ug RNA. Each CDR3 protein is one row after TCRdb ran MiXCR on the immunoSEQ multiplex PCR reads. The sample lists about 200,000 distinct CDR3 sequences, approximately 93% occurring once. The specimen was CD4+ T cells from PBMCs. These receptors were obtained from a human donor in good health.

V is TRBV5-1 and J is TRBJ1-2; D may be TRBD1 (6 bases). V was shortened by 4 bases and J by 6 bases, with 19 bases between the two germline ends. The CDR3 has 15 amino acids. Germline CDR1 SGHRS, CDR2 YFSETQ. CDR3 nucleotide sequence: TGCGCCAGCAGCCCGGCAAGTGGGGGCCTAAATGGCTACACCTTC. Residues: CASSPASGGLNGYTF. Looking up the rest from reference TRBV5-1 and TRBJ1-2 gives the full variable domain: KAGVTQTPRYLIKTRGQQVTLSCSPISGHRSVSWYQQTPGQGLQFLFEYFSETQRNKGNFPGRFSGRQFSNSRSEMNVSTLELGDSALYLCASSPASGGLNGYTFGSGTRLTVV.

The V call is TRBV7-9, the J call TRBJ2-1, with 9 bases aligning to TRBD2. Germline trimming cut 5 bases from V and 1 base from J; bases unmatched to any gene: 3. Looked up from germline, CDR1 is SEHNR and CDR2 is FQNEAQ (reference sequence). The CDR3 covers 15 residues. The CDR3 nucleotides are TGTGCCAGCAGCCTCCTAGCGGGGTCCTACAATGAGCAGTTCTTC. It translates to CASSLLAGSYNEQFF.

This chain connects TRBV20-1 to TRBJ2-7; 9 nucleotides line up with TRBD1. The CDR3 totals 13 residues. Germline loops: CDR1 DFQATT, CDR2 SNEGSKA (reference sequence). The ends lost 6 bases at V and 7 bases at J; junction bases unmatched: 10. This CDR3 is CSATGTGISEQYF. The CDR3 DNA reads as TGCAGTGCAACCGGGACAGGGATTTCAGAGCAGTACTTC.

V usage is TRBV12-3 or TRBV12-4 and J usage is TRBJ1-6, with no clear D. This CDR3 has 13 amino acids. Trimming stripped 3 bases from V and 8 bases from J, with 8 bases between. CDR3 protein: CASSFTRDSPLHF. Here the CDR3 DNA reads TGTGCCAGCAGTTTTACCCGGGATTCACCCCTCCACTTT.

This sequence joins TRBV3-1 and TRBJ2-2, with a possible D match to TRBD2 (7 bases). This CDR3 region has 18 residues. The germline V gene has CDR1 LGHDT and CDR2 YNNKEL (reference sequence). V lost 4 bases, J lost 4 bases, and 22 bases lay in between. The CDR3 loop reads CASSPRGGGGLPTGELFF. In DNA form, the CDR3 reads TGTGCCAGCAGCCCCCGGGGTGGGGGGGGCTTACCCACCGGGGAGCTGTTTTTT.

CDR3 DNA sequence: TGCAGTGCTACAACGGACAGCCATACACAAGAGACCCAGTACTTC. Protein sequence: CSATTDSHTQETQYF. The chain carries TRBV20-1 and TRBJ2-5; D perhaps matches TRBD1 (6 bases). CDR3 size: 15 residues. The germline V gene has CDR1 DFQATT and CDR2 SNEGSKA (reference sequence). Trimming cost V 4 bases and J 2 bases, with 17 bases left between them.

A remark on this clonotype: At one end the junction does not follow the germline gene, possibly because of a read error. The chain recombines TRBV7-9 with TRBJ2-3; tentative D call: TRBD2 (6 bases). Germline V lookup: CDR1 SEHNR, CDR2 FQNEAQ (reference sequence). The CDR3 totals 15 residues. The CDR3 sequence is CASSLRAGSRDTQYF. CDR3 sequence (DNA): TGTGCCAGCAGCTTACGAGCGGGCAGCAGAGATACGCAGTATTTT.

This clonotype was detected once. The chain combines TRBV12-3 or TRBV12-4 with TRBJ1-2; 9 positions match TRBD1. The V and J ends lost 6 bases and 7 bases, in that order; junction bases with no gene match: 3. This CDR3 has 12 amino acids. The CDR3 coding sequence is TGTGCCAGCAGGGGACAGGGTAGTGGCTACACCTTC. Translated, it gives CASRGQGSGYTF.

This rearrangement joins TRBV3-1 to TRBJ1-3; TRBD1 is a possible D gene (6 bases). CDR1 LGHDT and CDR2 YNNKEL come from the germline V gene (reference sequence). The CDR3 length is 16 residues. Deletions cut 1 base from V and 0 bases from J, with 10 bases between. CDR3 sequence (DNA): TGTGCCAGCAGCCAAGTGGGGGCCCTCTCTGGAAACACCATATATTTT. Translation gives CASSQVGALSGNTIYF.

The V gene is TRBV7-2, the J gene TRBJ1-2, with D unresolved. Trimming removed 2 bases at V and 13 bases at J, with 11 bases between. CDR3 length: 11 amino acids. Germline V gives CDR1 SGHTA, CDR2 FQGNSA. As DNA, the CDR3 is TGTGCCAGCAGCTTATCTTGGGTTGCCACCTTC. This sequence encodes CASSLSWVATF.

The chain combines TRBV29-1 with TRBJ2-6; no definite D call. The germline gives CDR1 SQVTM, CDR2 ANQGSEA. V was cut by 4 bases and J by 0 bases, with 10 bases left in between. There are 15 residues in the CDR3. In nucleotides, the CDR3 is TGCAGCGTTGGGCTGGCGGACTCTGGGGCCAACGTCCTGACTTTC. This encodes CSVGLADSGANVLTF.

This sequence joins TRBV19 and TRBJ1-1; D might be TRBD1 (5 bases). Looked up from germline, CDR1 is LNHDA and CDR2 is SQIVND (reference sequence). Trimming left V 5 bases short and J 0 bases short, with 16 bases between. The CDR3 consists of 16 residues. CDR3 protein: CASSALTGNMNTEAFF. The CDR3 coding sequence is TGTGCCAGTAGTGCCCTAACAGGAAACATGAACACTGAAGCTTTCTTT. Drawing the rest from reference TRBV19 and TRBJ1-1, the complete variable domain is DGGITQSPKYLFRKEGQNVTLSCEQNLNHDAMYWYRQDPGQGLRLIYYSQIVNDFQKGDIAEGYSVSREKKESFPLTVTSAQKNPTAFYLCASSALTGNMNTEAFFGQGTRLTVV.

The chain joins TRBV3-1 to TRBJ1-1; D unclear. V was cut by 0 bases and J by 1 base, with 9 bases left in between. The CDR3 sequence is 15 residues long. The germline gives CDR1 LGHDT, CDR2 YNNKEL (reference sequence). CDR3 amino acids: CASSQDAGTNTEAFF. The CDR3 nucleotides are TGTGCCAGCAGCCAAGACGCGGGTACGAACACTGAAGCTTTCTTT.

The rearrangement uses TRBV12-3 or TRBV12-4 and TRBJ1-6; 10 positions match TRBD1. V dropped 6 bases and J dropped 7; count of bases not matched to a gene: 6. CDR3 length equals 15 residues. CDR3 DNA: TGTGCCAGCAGACCCGGGACAGGGGAAAATTCACCCCTCCACTTT. This sequence encodes CASRPGTGENSPLHF.

This chain joins TRBV14 and TRBJ2-5, with D uncertain. Germline assignment: CDR1 SGHDN and CDR2 FVKESK. Trimming removed 2 bases from V and 0 bases from J, with 4 bases in between. The CDR3 is 13 amino acids. The CDR3 DNA is TGTGCCAGCAGCCAAAGCCACCAAGAGACCCAGTACTTC. Residues: CASSQSHQETQYF. The full variable domain, with the rest looked up from reference TRBV14 and TRBJ2-5, is EAGVTQFPSHSVIEKGQTVTLRCDPISGHDNLYWYRRVMGKEIKFLLHFVKESKQDESGMPNNRFLAERTGGTYSTLKVQPAELEDSGVYFCASSQSHQETQYFGPGTRLLVL.

This clonotype has a single count. The V and J genes are TRBV5-1 and TRBJ2-3; D is unresolved. The CDR3 totals 15 residues. Germline V gives CDR1 SGHRS, CDR2 YFSETQ. V was shortened by 4 bases and J by 4 bases, with 16 bases between the two germline ends. The CDR3 DNA reads as TGCGCCAGCAGCCCCGGGCCCCCGGGCCCAGATACGCAGTATTTT. Protein: CASSPGPPGPDTQYF. The variable domain in full, completed from reference TRBV5-1 and TRBJ2-3, reads KAGVTQTPRYLIKTRGQQVTLSCSPISGHRSVSWYQQTPGQGLQFLFEYFSETQRNKGNFPGRFSGRQFSNSRSEMNVSTLELGDSALYLCASSPGPPGPDTQYFGPGTRLTVL.

This sequence joins TRBV29-1 and TRBJ1-2; TRBD1 matches 7 bases. This CDR3 has 13 amino acids. Germline CDR1 SQVTM, CDR2 ANQGSEA. V was pared by 3 bases and J by 4 bases, with 5 bases of the junction left unmatched. The CDR3 sequence: CSVDPGQLYGYTF. As DNA, the CDR3 is TGCAGCGTTGATCCGGGACAGCTCTATGGCTACACCTTC.

Here the CDR3 DNA reads TGTGCCAGCAGCTTAGGACTAGCGATGACCGTGGGGCAGTTCTTC. Its translation: CASSLGLAMTVGQFF. The chain has TRBV7-9 and TRBJ2-1, with 8 nucleotides matching TRBD2. The germline V gene has CDR1 SEHNR and CDR2 FQNEAQ (reference sequence). Trimming cost V 1 base and J 12 bases; bases outside gene matches: 11. The CDR3 totals 15 residues.

The rearrangement links TRBV20-1 to TRBJ2-5; 9 bases map to TRBD2. V was pared by 5 bases and J by 0 bases, with 7 bases of the junction left unmatched. This CDR3 comprises 15 residues. CDR1 is DFQATT, CDR2 SNEGSKA, per germline (reference sequence). Here the CDR3 DNA reads TGCAGTGCTCCACGGACTAGCGCATACCAAGAGACCCAGTACTTC. It codes for CSAPRTSAYQETQYF.

The J gene is TRBJ1-2, the V gene TRBV14; the D is unclear. The V gene's germline CDR1 is SGHDN and CDR2 FVKESK. The CDR3 is 17 residues long. V was shortened by 0 bases and J by 8 bases, with 22 bases between the two germline ends. This chain's CDR3 is CASSQELVPGDKGGYTF. CDR3 DNA sequence: TGTGCCAGCAGCCAAGAGCTCGTACCGGGAGACAAGGGCGGCTACACCTTC.

This rearrangement joins TRBV29-1 to TRBJ2-5; a weak D match, TRBD1 (6 bases). CDR3 size: 13 residues. Trimming left V 4 bases short and J 6 bases short, with 15 bases between. The V gene's germline CDR1 is SQVTM and CDR2 ANQGSEA. The CDR3 coding sequence is TGCAGCGTTGGTGAGGGGGTCGAGAAGACCCAGTACTTC. Protein sequence: CSVGEGVEKTQYF.

The J gene is TRBJ1-6, the V gene TRBV5-1; 8 positions agree with TRBD1. The CDR3 covers 15 residues. The V gene end was trimmed by 2 bases and the J gene end by 7 bases; junction bases not matched to a gene: 5. CDR1 and CDR2 from the germline V gene are SGHRS and YFSETQ. DNA for the CDR3: TGCGCCAGCAGCTTTCGGACAGGGCAGAATTCACCCCTCCACTTT. It yields the protein CASSFRTGQNSPLHF.

The chain links TRBV10-3 to TRBJ1-1, with 8 bases fitting TRBD1. The germline V gene has CDR1 ENHRY and CDR2 SYGVKD. V shed 6 bases and J 3 bases; nucleotides not matched to a gene: 6. The CDR3 is 14 amino acids. DNA of the CDR3: TGTGCCATCAGAGACGACAGGGGAGACACTGAAGCTTTCTTT. Translated: CAIRDDRGDTEAFF.

This chain uses TRBV29-1 with TRBJ2-2, with 10 positions matching TRBD1. The length of the CDR3 is 13 residues. Germline-derived CDR1 and CDR2 are SQVTM and ANQGSEA. Trimming cost V 6 bases and J 6 bases; bases outside gene matches: 4. The CDR3 protein is CSVIGQGAGELFF. As DNA, the CDR3 is TGCAGCGTGATTGGACAGGGGGCCGGGGAGCTGTTTTTT.